This T cell receptor (beta chain) derives from a study of human T cells and chemical hapten exposure. Across the whole study: Throughout a study of about 6 months, patients underwent weekly scalp administration of diphenylcyclopropenone doses. Patches that contained 0.01% DPC were applied to the upper back and read at 6 days.

TCRdb ran MiXCR on the RACE reads and lists one entry per CDR3 protein. The sample has about 340,000 distinct CDR3 sequences; about 7% are singletons. This clonotype showed up many times. What it binds is not known. The CDR3 is 15 amino acids. With 8 bases removed from V and 0 bases from J, the gap between germline ends came to 11 bases. Germline CDR1 and CDR2: SGHTA and FQGNSA. Study findings and constraints: In the PT1 data, expanded TCR counts showed a positive correlation with patch test score.

Time point meaning: patch test 1, 2 weeks after DPC sensitization. The sample's treatment: therapeutic diphenylcyclopropenone sensitization with weekly scalp DPC. Blood was drawn before each patch test was applied. The sample in question was whole blood, obtained in connection with sensitization to the hapten diphenylcyclopropenone (DPC). The TCR sequence derives from a young woman with alopecia areata. Some clones in this sample may be carry-over from other donors' samples. V usage is TRBV7-2 and J usage is TRBJ2-6; D not resolved. The CDR3 DNA reads TGTGCCAGCGGCCTATCACTCTCTGGGGCCAACGTCCTGACTTTC. It translates to CASGLSLSGANVLTF. The whole variable domain, filled in from reference TRBV7-2 and TRBJ2-6, reads GAGVSQSPSNKVTEKGKDVELRCDPISGHTALYWYRQSLGQGLEFLIYFQGNSAPDKSGLPSDRFSAERTGGSVSTLTIQRTQQEDSAVYLCASGLSLSGANVLTFGAGSRLTVL.